The rows below give T cell receptor beta chains drawn from one sample of a study of cytomegalovirus exposure and HLA in healthy donors. Some clones are missing from TCRdb's copy, which holds only in-frame ones; the method was immunoSEQ multiplex PCR. The repertoire holds 100,000 to 150,000 clones, roughly 88% seen once, with more than 1.5% in the top ten. Sequencing input: PBMCs. All receptors derive from a man between 18 and 29 years old in good health and CMV-seronegative. CDR3s include the opening cysteine and the closing phenylalanine or tryptophan. The order of the fields is J gene, D gene, V gene, CDR3 length, clone size, CDR3 protein, CDR3 DNA. The D gene is left open where the match is weak. Expanded clones get a size class; other rows say once, few or many, or leave the size out.

>TRBJ2-7|TRBD1|TRBV19|13|NA
CASSRTGEREQYF
TGTGCCAGTAGTAGGACAGGGGAGAGGGAGCAGTACTTC
>TRBJ2-5|NA|TRBV4-3|18|once
CASSQDLVGNPYQETQYF
TGCGCCAGCAGCCAAGATCTGGTCGGGAATCCGTACCAAGAGACCCAGTACTTC
>TRBJ1-4|TRBD1|TRBV28|15|NA
CASSGGQATNEKLFF
TGTGCCAGCAGTGGAGGACAGGCAACTAATGAAAAACTGTTTTTT
>TRBJ1-1|TRBD1|TRBV27|16|NA
CASTERQGAFSTEAFF
TGTGCCAGCACCGAAAGACAGGGAGCGTTTTCCACTGAAGCTTTCTTT
>TRBJ2-1|TRBD2|TRBV6-1|16|NA
CASSEFVAGGYNEQFF
TGTGCCAGCAGTGAATTTGTTGCGGGAGGTTACAATGAGCAGTTCTTC
>TRBJ1-2|NA|TRBV28|11|few
CASSSFYGYTF
TGTGCCAGCAGTTCCTTTTATGGCTACACCTTC
>TRBJ2-7|NA|TRBV18|16|NA
CASSRLDTSVLYEQYF
TGTGCCAGCTCACGACTGGACACGAGCGTTTTATACGAGCAGTACTTC
>TRBJ1-5|NA|TRBV19|14|NA
CASSGAGGGQPQHF
TGTGCCAGCAGCGGTGCCGGGGGAGGGCAGCCCCAGCATTTT
>TRBJ1-4|TRBD1|TRBV28|15|NA
CASSVPRGQEEKLFF
TGTGCCAGCAGTGTACCCAGGGGGCAAGAGGAAAAACTGTTTTTT
>TRBJ2-1|NA|TRBV7-9|14|NA
CASSLLTEYNEQFF
TGTGCCAGCAGCTTATTGACAGAATACAATGAGCAGTTCTTC
>TRBJ2-1|NA|TRBV5-1|15|NA
CASSLVVSGPDEQFF
TGCGCCAGCAGCTTGGTAGTTTCAGGGCCTGATGAGCAGTTCTTC
>TRBJ1-5|TRBD1|TRBV4-1|15|once
CASSPLGQINQPQHF
TGCGCCAGCAGCCCCCTGGGACAGATCAATCAGCCCCAGCATTTT
>TRBJ2-7|TRBD2|TRBV28|18|NA
CASSFAGTSRQSSYEQYF
TGTGCCAGCAGTTTCGCCGGGACTAGCCGACAGAGCTCCTACGAGCAGTACTTC
>TRBJ1-2|TRBD1|TRBV12-5|15|NA
CASGLVLGQGEGYTF
TGTGCTAGTGGTTTGGTACTCGGGCAGGGGGAAGGCTACACCTTC
>TRBJ2-5|NA|TRBV18|16|NA
CASSEVSPGSGETQYF
TGTGCCAGCTCAGAAGTATCACCGGGATCTGGAGAGACCCAGTACTTC